The 16 T cell receptor beta chains below all came from one sample that was sequenced in a study of preoperative IRX-2 immunotherapy in early breast cancer. The treatment: preoperative locoregional IRX-2 cytokine immunotherapy. The protocol was immunoSEQ multiplex PCR, while the TCRdb copy is restricted to in-frame clones and leaves out a portion. The sample comprises tens of thousands of clones, approximately 83% of which are singletons, and 3.2% rests with the top ten. The sample was acquired from a patient treated with IRX-2 immunotherapy. The receptors originated from a human donor with breast cancer.

The chain employs TRBV6-8 and TRBJ1-3; 9 bases are a match to TRBD1. V dropped 6 bases and J dropped 0; count of bases not matched to a gene: 12. Germline V gives CDR1 MNHGY, CDR2 SAAAGT. CDR3 size: 18 residues. DNA of the CDR3: TGTGCCAGCAGATTCCGGGACAGGGCTTCAGACTCTGGAAACACCATATATTTT. Its translation: CASRFRDRASDSGNTIYF.

This clone was counted between two and nine times. V usage is TRBV11-3 and J usage is TRBJ2-3; 12 bases fit TRBD2. The germline gives CDR1 SGHNT, CDR2 YENEEA. This CDR3 is built from 16 residues. V lost 5 bases, J lost 2 bases, and 5 bases stayed unmatched. In DNA, the CDR3 is TGTGCCAGCAGCAAAACTAGCGGGGGGCCCACAGATACGCAGTATTTT. As protein: CASSKTSGGPTDTQYF.

The CDR3 DNA sequence: TGTGCCAGCAGTTACGATGGTAGGGTTTTGGGGTCCTACAATGAGCAGTTCTTC. Residues: CASSYDGRVLGSYNEQFF. The chain links TRBV6-8 to TRBJ2-1; D is unclear. V was shortened by 2 bases and J by 1 base, with 18 bases between the two germline ends. There are 18 residues in the CDR3. Germline CDR1 reads MNHGY; CDR2 reads SAAAGT.

The chain combines TRBV6-8 with TRBJ1-6; D remains unclear. V was trimmed by 8 bases and J by 12 bases, leaving 17 bases between them. This CDR3 has 13 residues. The germline gives CDR1 MNHGY, CDR2 SAAAGT. CDR3 in amino acids: CASPHSGPEPLHF. The DNA for the CDR3 is TGTGCCAGCCCTCATTCCGGCCCGGAACCCCTCCACTTT.

The chain carries TRBV7-4 and TRBJ1-3; no clear D gene. The CDR3 has 13 amino acids. V dropped 3 bases and J dropped 0 bases, with 3 bases sitting between them. Germline V gene lookup returns CDR1 SGHVT and CDR2 SQSDAQ. The CDR3 region is CASSFGSGNTIYF. DNA of the CDR3: TGTGCCAGCAGCTTTGGCTCTGGAAACACCATATATTTT.

The genes are TRBV6-8 and TRBJ1-4; the D gene is possibly TRBD1 (5 bases). The germline gives CDR1 MNHGY, CDR2 SAAAGT. V lost 6 bases to trimming and J lost 5 bases, with 19 bases between them. CDR3 size: 16 residues. The CDR3 region is CASRTGTGVRNEKLFF. CDR3 bases: TGTGCCAGCAGGACCGGGACGGGGGTGAGAAATGAAAAACTGTTTTTT.

This clone was picked up a small number of times. The chain employs TRBV11-3 and TRBJ2-2, with 12 bases aligning to TRBD2. The CDR3 is 16 residues long. Trimming cost V 5 bases and J 3 bases; bases outside gene matches: 4. Germline CDR1 is SGHNT and CDR2 is YENEEA. CDR3 DNA sequence: TGTGCCAGCAGCCCACTAGCGGGGGGAGACACCGGGGAGCTGTTTTTT. It is translated as CASSPLAGGDTGELFF. The full variable domain, its missing parts supplied by reference TRBV11-3 and TRBJ2-2, is EAGVVQSPRYKIIEKKQPVAFWCNPISGHNTLYWYLQNLGQGPELLIRYENEEAVDDSQLPKDRFSAERLKGVDSTLKIQPAELGDSAVYLCASSPLAGGDTGELFFGEGSRLTVL.

The chain uses TRBV11-3 and TRBJ1-6, with 10 positions matching TRBD1. Per germline, CDR1 SGHNT and CDR2 YENEEA. The length of the CDR3 is 14 residues. V lost 5 bases to trimming and J lost 10 bases; unmatched junction nucleotides: 5. CDR3 in amino acids: CASSAGQGQSPLHF. The CDR3 nucleotides are TGTGCCAGCAGCGCGGGACAGGGGCAATCACCCCTCCACTTT. Full variable domain (outside the CDR3, taken from reference TRBV11-3 and TRBJ1-6): EAGVVQSPRYKIIEKKQPVAFWCNPISGHNTLYWYLQNLGQGPELLIRYENEEAVDDSQLPKDRFSAERLKGVDSTLKIQPAELGDSAVYLCASSAGQGQSPLHFGNGTRLTVT.

The CDR3 bases are TGTGCCAGCAGTCCCGGAGCCTATGGCTACACCTTC. As protein: CASSPGAYGYTF. The V and J genes are TRBV6-8 and TRBJ1-2, with D unresolved. This CDR3 has 12 amino acids. Germline-derived CDR1 and CDR2 are MNHGY and SAAAGT. The V and J ends lost 5 bases and 4 bases respectively, with 8 bases between them.

This rearrangement joins TRBV7-1 to TRBJ1-1, with unresolved D. TRBV7-1 is identified as an open reading frame with a role that is uncertain. Trimming shortened V by 4 bases and J by 3 bases, and 9 bases separated the two germline ends. The CDR3 spans 13 residues. The CDR3 spells CASSFFSDTEAFF. The CDR3 DNA is TGTGCCAGCAGCTTTTTTTCCGACACTGAAGCTTTCTTT.

This clone came up a few times. The chain joins TRBV11-3 to TRBJ1-5, with unresolved D. Trimming shortened V by 3 bases and J by 7 bases, and 13 bases separated the two germline ends. This CDR3 has 14 amino acids. Germline V gene data show CDR1 as SGHNT and CDR2 as YENEEA. The CDR3 bases are TGTGCCAGCAGCTTGGTGAGAAGTGGACAGCCCCAGCATTTT. This encodes CASSLVRSGQPQHF.

CDR3 DNA: TGTGCTAGTGGTTTGGAGCTGGGAAGGGGTGGCTACACCTTC. It yields the protein CASGLELGRGGYTF. The chain recombines TRBV12-5 with TRBJ1-2; possible D gene TRBD1, 5 bases. This CDR3 is 14 amino acids long. The germline CDR1 and CDR2 sequences are LGHNT and FRNRAP. V dropped 1 base and J dropped 7 bases, with 13 bases sitting between them.

This chain uses TRBV6-8 with TRBJ1-5, with D perhaps matching TRBD1 (5 bases). The V and J ends lost 4 bases and 2 bases respectively, with 9 bases between them. This CDR3 contains 14 residues. The germline V gene encodes CDR1 MNHGY and CDR2 SAAAGT. CDR3 protein: CASSWTFGNQPQHF. The CDR3 DNA is TGTGCCAGCAGTTGGACATTCGGCAATCAGCCCCAGCATTTT.

V usage is TRBV18 and J usage is TRBJ1-2; 8 nucleotides agree with TRBD1. The CDR3 extends over 15 amino acids. Per germline, CDR1 KGHSH and CDR2 LQKENI. V shed 3 bases and J 4 bases; nucleotides not matched to a gene: 7. The CDR3 nucleotides are TGTGCCAGCTCACCGTTGGGGACAGGTCTCTATGGCTACACCTTC. Protein product: CASSPLGTGLYGYTF.

The genes are TRBV11-3 and TRBJ2-1, with 11 positions matching TRBD2. The CDR3 sequence is 15 residues long. The ends lost 1 base at V and 9 bases at J; junction bases unmatched: 5. Germline CDR1 reads SGHNT; CDR2 reads YENEEA. The CDR3 protein is CASSLVSGGVGEQFF. The CDR3 bases are TGTGCCAGCAGCTTAGTTAGCGGGGGGGTCGGTGAGCAGTTCTTC.

J is TRBJ2-3 and V is TRBV7-1, with 7 bases identical to TRBD2. TRBV7-1 is recorded as an ORF, its role being uncertain. This CDR3 contains 15 residues. The V and J ends lost 4 bases and 6 bases, in that order; junction bases with no gene match: 10. CDR3 DNA: TGTGCCAGCAGCTTAATCGGACTAGTGGGGGATACGCAGTATTTT. This gives the protein CASSLIGLVGDTQYF.